This TCR beta chain was recovered during a study of T cells in Graves' hyperthyroidism and ophthalmopathy. Per the germline V gene, CDR1 is LGHDT and CDR2 is YNNKEL (reference sequence). This CDR3 is built from 12 residues. Between the trimmed V and J ends, which lost 4 bases and 8 bases, there was a span of 9 bases. Hyperthyroidism patients were newly diagnosed, had disease duration under 2 months, and were aged 18 to 65 years. RNA transcripts were the template for amplifying TCR beta CDR3 regions. Primed by the HTBI set, a first-round RT-PCR was run on the TCR CDR3. Via MiXCR, TCRdb re-called the multiplex PCR reads, giving one row per CDR3 protein. The table shows more than 550,000 distinct CDR3 sequences, with over 15% occurring only once.

The sequencing input was blood. This clonotype was sampled from a woman between 45 and 60 years old with Graves' hyperthyroidism that later progressed to Graves' ophthalmopathy. The genes are TRBV3-1 and TRBJ1-5; no definite D call. The CDR3 reads CASSLGGKPQHF. CDR3 bases: TGTGCCAGCAGCCTAGGTGGCAAGCCCCAGCATTTT.